Given below is one TCR beta chain in context. Its target antigen remains unknown. No much larger clone exists at a distance of one base, and base qualities are not known. The sample originates from a study of blood T cell repertoires in COVID-19 (dated by TCRdb to the early 2020s). Notes on the research overall: Collaborator samples came from the United States, Italy and Spain and covered acute and convalescent phases of COVID-19. The repertoires were released in a freely available public database meant as a resource for research on the immune response to SARS-CoV-2. Where available, HLA class I and class II types were taken from metadata supplied by the sample provider and were not determined by assay-based typing. A de-identified subject ID, COVID-19 status, age in years and sex were almost always included in the sample metadata. The prospective study material was composed of cDNA or gDNA derived from T cells, B-cell-depleted T cells, or PBMCs. The samples were drawn from two sources: the first 160 participants of the ongoing ImmuneRACE study, and about 1,300 subjects contributed by 6 global collaborators. Subjects who had been exposed to COVID-19, were actively infected with it, or had recovered from it provided the deeply sampled blood TCRbeta repertoires that made up the dataset. Overall results and qualifications from the work: How much clinical and demographic metadata was included differed by source and by participant, and the metadata was provided uncurated.

Participants in the prospective study were aged about 18 to 90 years, lived in approximately 26 United States geographic areas, and enrolled through a virtual design. Cohort assignment in the prospective study relied on participant-reported clinical history from a screening survey and a study questionnaire. Exposed participants were defined as having been in contact with someone with a PCR-confirmed or clinician-diagnosed COVID-19 case within 2 weeks of study entry. In the prospective study, mobile phlebotomists collected whole blood, serum and a nasopharyngeal or oropharyngeal swab from each participant. Participants in the prospective study had the option to provide additional blood draws and questionnaires over a roughly two-month period. Before DNA extraction, prospective study blood samples were shipped either frozen or at room temperature. TCRbeta CDR3 regions were amplified from genomic DNA by means of the immunoSEQ Assay, a bias-controlled multiplex PCR. The published analysis was carried out like this. Nucleated cell counts per sample were estimated from amplification of reference gene primers within the assay. To quantify the absolute abundance of each unique TCRbeta CDR3 rearrangement, sequence reads were collapsed and filtered. For each sample, productive Simpson clonality was calculated as the square root of Simpson's diversity index across productive rearrangements. The table was pulled from immuneACCESS by TCRdb, which kept in-frame rearrangements only. Such tables lose some clones; where checked, under half of the loss comes from unresolved V genes, and the rest has no known cause. The D gene and trimming were derived from the DNA, and the V and J assignments and clone size from that table. The sample contains approximately 400,000 clones, approximately 90% of them found a single time. About 0.9% of the sample is taken by the ten largest.

Spanning cysteine to phenylalanine, the CDR3 consists of 15 amino acids. Only the CDR3 DNA is retained, 45 bases long and in frame from the first base. Between the V and J ends, shortened by 8 bases and 4 bases respectively, the junction contains 18 bases. In the germline V gene, CDR1 corresponds to MNHEY and CDR2 to SVGAGI. This receptor was identified in a woman aged 40 to 49 who had been exposed to COVID-19. The sample was PBMCs or T cells enriched from blood (not recorded which). This chain joins TRBV6-5 to TRBJ1-5; TRBD1 could be the D gene, as 6 bases match. At the DNA level, the sequence is TGTGCCAGCCACCCTGGGGGGGGCAGAAATCAGCCCCAGCATTTT. Its protein product is CASHPGGGRNQPQHF.